A selection of T cell receptor beta chains follows, all from one sample in a study of cytomegalovirus exposure and HLA in healthy donors. Clones were sequenced by immunoSEQ multiplex PCR, and TCRdb holds only the in-frame ones, with some missing. The sample lists under 110,000 clones, around 71% occurring once. Material: PBMCs. The receptor set was obtained from a boy aged 5-17 years in good health and CMV-seronegative. Both conserved end residues are part of each CDR3. The order of the fields is J gene, D gene, clone size, V gene, CDR3 protein, CDR3 DNA. D genes are given only for firm matches. Expanded clones get a size class; other rows say once, few or many, or leave the size out.

j_call: TRBJ2-6
d_call: TRBD1
clone_size: few
v_call: TRBV2
cdr3_aa: CAVRDRWDSGANVLTF
cdr3_nt: TGTGCCGTGAGGGACAGGTGGGACTCTGGGGCCAACGTCCTGACTTTC

j_call: TRBJ1-4
d_call: TRBD1
clone_size: .
v_call: TRBV7-9
cdr3_aa: CASSLGQANEKLFF
cdr3_nt: TGTGCCAGCAGCTTGGGACAGGCGAATGAAAAACTGTTTTTT

j_call: TRBJ1-5
d_call: .
clone_size: few
v_call: TRBV2
cdr3_aa: CASSVSGISNQPQHF
cdr3_nt: TGTGCCAGCAGTGTTTCAGGGATTAGCAATCAGCCCCAGCATTTT

j_call: TRBJ2-3
d_call: TRBD2
clone_size: few
v_call: TRBV6-4
cdr3_aa: CASSESSGGATDTQYF
cdr3_nt: TGTGCCAGCAGTGAAAGTAGCGGGGGGGCCACAGATACGCAGTATTTT

j_call: TRBJ1-4
d_call: .
clone_size: .
v_call: TRBV5-1
cdr3_aa: CASSLGSRGAATNEKLFF
cdr3_nt: TGCGCCAGCAGCTTGGGATCCAGGGGAGCAGCAACTAATGAAAAACTGTTTTTT

j_call: TRBJ1-4
d_call: .
clone_size: .
v_call: TRBV9
cdr3_aa: CASSVFDSLVEKLFF
cdr3_nt: TGTGCCAGCAGCGTCTTCGACAGTTTAGTGGAAAAACTGTTTTTT

j_call: TRBJ2-7
d_call: TRBD1
clone_size: .
v_call: TRBV2
cdr3_aa: CASRPGTAYEQYF
cdr3_nt: TGTGCCAGCAGGCCCGGGACAGCCTACGAGCAGTACTTC

j_call: TRBJ1-2
d_call: .
clone_size: .
v_call: TRBV7-2
cdr3_aa: CASSRYEEGQGYTF
cdr3_nt: TGTGCCAGCAGCCGGTATGAGGAGGGTCAAGGCTACACCTTC

j_call: TRBJ2-7
d_call: TRBD2
clone_size: .
v_call: TRBV28
cdr3_aa: CASSPQPRTSGRRDEQYF
cdr3_nt: TGTGCCAGCAGCCCGCAGCCCCGGACTAGCGGGAGACGCGACGAGCAGTACTTC

j_call: TRBJ2-7
d_call: TRBD2
clone_size: .
v_call: TRBV2
cdr3_aa: CASTGTSGRAGDEQYF
cdr3_nt: TGTGCCAGCACCGGGACTAGCGGGAGGGCCGGGGACGAGCAGTACTTC

j_call: TRBJ1-1
d_call: TRBD1
clone_size: .
v_call: TRBV7-2
cdr3_aa: CASSSFYDRGNTEAFF
cdr3_nt: TGTGCCAGCAGCTCTTTCTACGACAGGGGAAACACTGAAGCTTTCTTT

j_call: TRBJ1-2
d_call: .
clone_size: few
v_call: TRBV11-2
cdr3_aa: CASSFGDGGRVVYGYTF
cdr3_nt: TGTGCCAGCAGCTTCGGCGACGGGGGGCGGGTGGTCTATGGCTACACCTTC

j_call: TRBJ1-6
d_call: TRBD1
clone_size: once
v_call: TRBV6-5
cdr3_aa: CASSTGQGDSPLHF
cdr3_nt: TGTGCCAGCAGCACGGGACAGGGTGACTCACCCCTCCACTTT

j_call: TRBJ2-7
d_call: .
clone_size: .
v_call: TRBV28
cdr3_aa: CASSLAGTYEQYF
cdr3_nt: TGTGCCAGCAGTTTAGCGGGGACCTACGAGCAGTACTTC

j_call: TRBJ1-2
d_call: TRBD1
clone_size: .
v_call: TRBV11-1
cdr3_aa: CASSILGTGSHGYTF
cdr3_nt: TGTGCCAGCAGCATCCTCGGGACAGGGTCCCATGGCTACACCTTC